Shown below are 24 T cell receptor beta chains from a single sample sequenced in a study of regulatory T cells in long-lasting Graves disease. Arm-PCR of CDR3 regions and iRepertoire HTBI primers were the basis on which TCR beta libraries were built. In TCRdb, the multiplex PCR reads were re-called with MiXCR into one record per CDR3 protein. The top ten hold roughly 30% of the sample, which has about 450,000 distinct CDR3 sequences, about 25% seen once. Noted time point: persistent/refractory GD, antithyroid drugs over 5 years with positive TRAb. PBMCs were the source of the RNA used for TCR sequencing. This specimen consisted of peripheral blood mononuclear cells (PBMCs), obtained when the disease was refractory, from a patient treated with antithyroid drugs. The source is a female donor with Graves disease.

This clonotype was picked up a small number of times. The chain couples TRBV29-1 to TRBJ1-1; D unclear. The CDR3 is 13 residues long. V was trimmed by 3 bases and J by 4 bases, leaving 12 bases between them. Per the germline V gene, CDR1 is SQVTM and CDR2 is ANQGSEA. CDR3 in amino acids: CSVEDAPGTEAFF. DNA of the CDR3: TGCAGCGTTGAGGACGCGCCGGGCACTGAAGCTTTCTTT.

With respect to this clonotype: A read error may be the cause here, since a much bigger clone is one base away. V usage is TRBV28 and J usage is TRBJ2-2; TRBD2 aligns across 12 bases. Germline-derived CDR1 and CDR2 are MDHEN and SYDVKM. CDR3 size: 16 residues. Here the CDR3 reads CASSPTSGRPTGELLF. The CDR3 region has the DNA TGTGCCAGCAGCCCGACTAGCGGGAGACCCACCGGGGAGCTGCTTTTT.

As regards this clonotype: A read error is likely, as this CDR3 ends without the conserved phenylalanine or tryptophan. CDR3 in amino acids: CAISDLVAEAFL. DNA for the CDR3: TGTGCCATCAGCGACCTTGTGGCGGAAGCTTTCCTT. This sequence joins TRBV10-3 and TRBJ1-1; D ambiguous. CDR3 length equals 12 residues. V lost 6 bases, J lost 8 bases, and 13 bases lay in between. CDR1 and CDR2 from the germline V gene are ENHRY and SYGVKD.

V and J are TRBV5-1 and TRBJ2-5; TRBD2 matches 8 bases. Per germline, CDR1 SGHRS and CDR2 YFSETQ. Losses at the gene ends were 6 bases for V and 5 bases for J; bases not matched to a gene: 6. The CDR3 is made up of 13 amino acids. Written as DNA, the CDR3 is TGCGCCAGCAATTCCGGGAGGGAGGAGACCCAGTACTTC. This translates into CASNSGREETQYF.

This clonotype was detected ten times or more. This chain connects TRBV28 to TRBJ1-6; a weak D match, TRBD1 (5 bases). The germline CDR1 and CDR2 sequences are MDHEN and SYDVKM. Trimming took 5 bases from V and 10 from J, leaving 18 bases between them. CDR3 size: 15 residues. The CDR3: CASSAGTAIGSPLHF. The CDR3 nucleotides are TGTGCCAGCAGTGCCGGGACGGCTATCGGGTCACCCCTCCACTTT.

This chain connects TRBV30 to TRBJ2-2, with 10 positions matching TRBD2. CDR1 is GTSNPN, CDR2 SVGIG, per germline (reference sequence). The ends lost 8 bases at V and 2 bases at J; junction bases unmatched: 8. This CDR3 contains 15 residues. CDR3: CAQYASGSNTGELFF. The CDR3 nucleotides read TGTGCCCAGTACGCTAGCGGGAGCAACACCGGGGAGCTGTTTTTT.

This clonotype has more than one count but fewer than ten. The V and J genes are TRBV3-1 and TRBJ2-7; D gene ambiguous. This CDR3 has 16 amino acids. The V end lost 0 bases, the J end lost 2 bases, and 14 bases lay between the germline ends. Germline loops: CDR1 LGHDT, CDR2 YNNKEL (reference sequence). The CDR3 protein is CASSQDRARRAYEQYF. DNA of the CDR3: TGTGCCAGCAGCCAAGATCGGGCTCGGAGAGCCTACGAGCAGTACTTC.

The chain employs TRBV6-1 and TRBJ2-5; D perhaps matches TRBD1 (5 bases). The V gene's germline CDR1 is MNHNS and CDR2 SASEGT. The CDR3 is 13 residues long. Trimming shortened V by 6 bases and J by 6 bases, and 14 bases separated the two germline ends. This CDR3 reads CASSPDSGKTQYF. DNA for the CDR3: TGTGCCAGCAGCCCCGACTCAGGGAAGACCCAGTACTTC.

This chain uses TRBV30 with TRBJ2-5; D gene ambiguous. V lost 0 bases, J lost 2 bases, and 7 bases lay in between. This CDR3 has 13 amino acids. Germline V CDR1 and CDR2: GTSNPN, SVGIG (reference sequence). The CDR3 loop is CAWSVGQQETQYF. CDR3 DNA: TGTGCCTGGAGTGTAGGCCAGCAAGAGACCCAGTACTTC. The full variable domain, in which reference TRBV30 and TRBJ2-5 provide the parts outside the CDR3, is SQTIHQWPATLVQPVGSPLSLECTVEGTSNPNLYWYRQAAGRGLQLLFYSVGIGQISSEVPQNLSASRPQDRQFILSSKKLLLSDSGFYLCAWSVGQQETQYFGPGTRLLVL.

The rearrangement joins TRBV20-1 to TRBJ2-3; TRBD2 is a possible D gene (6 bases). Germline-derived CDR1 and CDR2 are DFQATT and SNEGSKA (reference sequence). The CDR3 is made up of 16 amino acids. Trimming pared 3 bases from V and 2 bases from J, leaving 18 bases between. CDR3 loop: CSASHGAGTNTDTQYF. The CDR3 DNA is TGCAGTGCTAGTCATGGGGCGGGAACGAACACAGATACGCAGTATTTT.

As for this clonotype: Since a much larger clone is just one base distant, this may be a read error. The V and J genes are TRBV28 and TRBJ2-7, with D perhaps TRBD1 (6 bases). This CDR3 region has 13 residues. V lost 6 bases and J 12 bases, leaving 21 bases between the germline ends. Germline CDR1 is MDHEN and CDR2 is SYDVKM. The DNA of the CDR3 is TGTGCCAGCAGCCCCGCCTTGTACAGGGATTGGTACTTC. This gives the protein CASSPALYRDWYF.

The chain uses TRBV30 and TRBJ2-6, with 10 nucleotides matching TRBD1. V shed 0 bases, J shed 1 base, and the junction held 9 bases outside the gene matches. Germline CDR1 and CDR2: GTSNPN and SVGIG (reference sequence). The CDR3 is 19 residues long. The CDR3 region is CAWSVGTGAAISGANVLTF. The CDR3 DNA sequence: TGTGCCTGGAGTGTAGGGACAGGGGCTGCAATTTCTGGGGCCAACGTCCTGACTTTC. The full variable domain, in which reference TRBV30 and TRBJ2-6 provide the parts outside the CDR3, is SQTIHQWPATLVQPVGSPLSLECTVEGTSNPNLYWYRQAAGRGLQLLFYSVGIGQISSEVPQNLSASRPQDRQFILSSKKLLLSDSGFYLCAWSVGTGAAISGANVLTFGAGSRLTVL.

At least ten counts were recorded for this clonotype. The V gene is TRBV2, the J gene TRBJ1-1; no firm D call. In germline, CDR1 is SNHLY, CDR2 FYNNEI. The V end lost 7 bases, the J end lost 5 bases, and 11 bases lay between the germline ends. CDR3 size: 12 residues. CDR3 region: CASKGVGTEAFF. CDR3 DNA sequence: TGTGCCAGCAAAGGAGTTGGGACTGAAGCTTTCTTT.

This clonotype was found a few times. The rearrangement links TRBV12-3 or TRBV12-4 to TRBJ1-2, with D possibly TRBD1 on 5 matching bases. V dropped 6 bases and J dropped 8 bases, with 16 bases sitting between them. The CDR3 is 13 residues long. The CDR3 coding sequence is TGTGCCAGCAGCTCCGGGACGAAAGACGGCTACACCTTC. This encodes CASSSGTKDGYTF.

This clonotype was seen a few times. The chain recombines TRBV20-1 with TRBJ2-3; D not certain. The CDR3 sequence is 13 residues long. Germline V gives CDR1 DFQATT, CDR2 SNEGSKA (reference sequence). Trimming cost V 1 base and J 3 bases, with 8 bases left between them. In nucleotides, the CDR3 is TGCAGTGCTAGAGGGCCAGAGACAGATACGCAGTATTTT. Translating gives CSARGPETDTQYF.

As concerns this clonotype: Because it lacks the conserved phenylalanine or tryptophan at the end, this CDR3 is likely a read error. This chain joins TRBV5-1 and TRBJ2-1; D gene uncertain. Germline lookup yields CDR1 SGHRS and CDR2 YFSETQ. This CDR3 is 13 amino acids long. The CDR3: CASSPWVGNEQFS. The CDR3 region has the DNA TGTGCCAGCAGCCCCTGGGTGGGGAATGAGCAGTTCTCC.

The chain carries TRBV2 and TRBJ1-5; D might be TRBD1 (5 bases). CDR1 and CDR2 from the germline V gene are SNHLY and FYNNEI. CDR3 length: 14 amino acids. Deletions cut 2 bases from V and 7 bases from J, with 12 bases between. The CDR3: CASSEFQGDQPQHF. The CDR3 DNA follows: TGTGCCAGCAGTGAATTTCAGGGTGACCAGCCCCAGCATTTT.

CDR3 sequence reads: CSAQLAEAQETQYF. The DNA for the CDR3 is TGCAGTGCCCAACTAGCGGAGGCACAAGAGACCCAGTACTTC. This chain links TRBV20-1 with TRBJ2-5; 8 bases are a match to TRBD2. CDR1 and CDR2 from the germline V gene are DFQATT and SNEGSKA (reference sequence). The V and J ends lost 6 bases and 2 bases, in that order; junction bases with no gene match: 8. The CDR3 is made up of 14 amino acids.

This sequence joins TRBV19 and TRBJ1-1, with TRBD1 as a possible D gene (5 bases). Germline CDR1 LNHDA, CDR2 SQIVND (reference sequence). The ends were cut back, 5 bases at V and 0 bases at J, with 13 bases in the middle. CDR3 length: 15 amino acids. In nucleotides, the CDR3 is TGTGCCAGTAGTGCCGATGGGGGGATGAACACTGAAGCTTTCTTT. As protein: CASSADGGMNTEAFF.

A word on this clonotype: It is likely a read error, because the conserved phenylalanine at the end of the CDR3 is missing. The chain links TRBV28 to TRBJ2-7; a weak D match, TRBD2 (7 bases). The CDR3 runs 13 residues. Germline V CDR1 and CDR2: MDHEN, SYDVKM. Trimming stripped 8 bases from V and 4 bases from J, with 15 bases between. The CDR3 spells CASGGGAEYEQYL. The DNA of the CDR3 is TGTGCCAGCGGGGGGGGGGCAGAGTACGAGCAGTACCTC.

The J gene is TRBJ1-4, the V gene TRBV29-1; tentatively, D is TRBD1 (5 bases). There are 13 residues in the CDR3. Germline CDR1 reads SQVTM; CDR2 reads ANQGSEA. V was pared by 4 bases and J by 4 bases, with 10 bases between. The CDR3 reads CSVVRQFNEKLFF. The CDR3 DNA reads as TGCAGCGTTGTCCGACAGTTTAATGAAAAACTGTTTTTT.

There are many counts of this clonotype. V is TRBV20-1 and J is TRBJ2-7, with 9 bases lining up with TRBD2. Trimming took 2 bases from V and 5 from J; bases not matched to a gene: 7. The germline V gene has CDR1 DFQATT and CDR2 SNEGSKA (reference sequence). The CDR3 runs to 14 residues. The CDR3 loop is CSARPGLAVHEQYF. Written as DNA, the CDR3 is TGCAGTGCTAGACCGGGACTAGCAGTCCACGAGCAGTACTTC.

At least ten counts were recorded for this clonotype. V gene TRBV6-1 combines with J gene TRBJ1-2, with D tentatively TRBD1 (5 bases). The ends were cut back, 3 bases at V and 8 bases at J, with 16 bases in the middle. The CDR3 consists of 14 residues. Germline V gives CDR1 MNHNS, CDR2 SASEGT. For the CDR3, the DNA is TGTGCCAGCAGTGAGTTGGGGCAGGCCCTCGGCTACACCTTC. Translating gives CASSELGQALGYTF.

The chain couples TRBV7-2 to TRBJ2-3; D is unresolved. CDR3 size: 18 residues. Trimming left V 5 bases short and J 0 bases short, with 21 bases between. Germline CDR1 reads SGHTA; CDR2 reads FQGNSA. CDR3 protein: CASSLLGVAAPSTDTQYF. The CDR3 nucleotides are TGTGCCAGCAGCCTATTGGGCGTTGCAGCGCCTAGCACAGATACGCAGTATTTT.